What follows is one TCR beta chain and its context. The antigen is undetermined. The sample comes from a study of PD-L1 blockade in urothelial cancer. Study overall: At 3 weeks after treatment start (second dose) and again at 6 weeks, blood was analyzed.

Findings and limits, study-wide: Durable-benefit cases showed more tumor-associated blood clone expansion at 3 weeks.

V lost 1 base to trimming and J lost 2 bases; unmatched junction nucleotides: 13. The length of the CDR3 is 21 residues. Germline V lookup: CDR1 LNHNV, CDR2 YYDKDF (reference sequence). Produced via immunoSEQ multiplex PCR; TCRdb's table is partial and in-frame only. Of approximately 93,000 clones detected, over 80% appear once; the ten largest clones hold 8.4%. Noted time point: peripheral blood 6 weeks after treatment start. This material consisted of PBMCs, taken around atezolizumab (anti-PD-L1) treatment. This clonotype was obtained from an older man with urothelial cancer. V is TRBV15 and J is TRBJ2-6, with TRBD1 matching 11 bases. CDR3 in amino acids: CATSRVGTGGDPRAGANVLTF. The CDR3 bases are TGTGCCACCAGCAGAGTTGGGACAGGGGGAGATCCGAGGGCTGGGGCCAACGTCCTGACTTTC.